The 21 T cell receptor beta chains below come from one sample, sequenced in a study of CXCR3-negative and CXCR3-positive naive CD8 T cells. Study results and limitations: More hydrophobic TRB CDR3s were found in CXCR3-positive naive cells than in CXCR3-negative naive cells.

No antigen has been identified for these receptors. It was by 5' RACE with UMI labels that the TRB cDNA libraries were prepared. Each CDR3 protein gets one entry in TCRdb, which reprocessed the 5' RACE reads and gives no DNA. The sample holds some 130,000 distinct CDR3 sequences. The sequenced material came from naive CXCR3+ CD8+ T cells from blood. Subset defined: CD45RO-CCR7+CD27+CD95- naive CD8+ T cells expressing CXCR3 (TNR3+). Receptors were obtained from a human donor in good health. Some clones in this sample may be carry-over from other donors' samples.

The CDR3: CASSYIAGGDSYEQYF. The V gene is TRBV27, the J gene TRBJ2-7; with no DNA, the TCRdb D assignment of TRBD2 cannot be verified. CDR3 length equals 16 residues. The germline gives CDR1 MNHEY, CDR2 SMNVEV (reference sequence).

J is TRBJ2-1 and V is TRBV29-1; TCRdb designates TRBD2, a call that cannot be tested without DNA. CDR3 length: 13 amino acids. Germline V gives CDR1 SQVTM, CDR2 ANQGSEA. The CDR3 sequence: CSGDGPQYNEQFF.

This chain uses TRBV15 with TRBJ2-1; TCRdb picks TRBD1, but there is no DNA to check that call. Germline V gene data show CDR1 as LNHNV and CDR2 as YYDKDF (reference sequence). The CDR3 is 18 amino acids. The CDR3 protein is CATSRDYAQYHSYNEQFF.

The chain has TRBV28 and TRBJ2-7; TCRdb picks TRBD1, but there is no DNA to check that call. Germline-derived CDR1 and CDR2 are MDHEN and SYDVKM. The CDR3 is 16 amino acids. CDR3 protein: CASGMLGDRPSYEQYF.

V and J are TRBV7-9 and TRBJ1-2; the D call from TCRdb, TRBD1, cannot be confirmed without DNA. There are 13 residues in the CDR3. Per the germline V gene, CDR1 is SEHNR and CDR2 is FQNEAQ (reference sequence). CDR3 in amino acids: CASSLDTGMRYTF.

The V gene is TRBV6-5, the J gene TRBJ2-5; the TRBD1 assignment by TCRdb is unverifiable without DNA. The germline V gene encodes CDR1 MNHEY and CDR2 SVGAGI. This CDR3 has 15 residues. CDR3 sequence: CASSYSGQGQETQYF.

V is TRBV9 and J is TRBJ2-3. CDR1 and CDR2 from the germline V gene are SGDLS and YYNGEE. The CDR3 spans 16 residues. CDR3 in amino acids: CASSVVQGTSTDTQYF.

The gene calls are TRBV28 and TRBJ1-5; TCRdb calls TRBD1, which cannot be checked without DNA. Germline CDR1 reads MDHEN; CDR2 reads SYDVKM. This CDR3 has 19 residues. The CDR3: CASSLPVHRVSSVFQPQHF.

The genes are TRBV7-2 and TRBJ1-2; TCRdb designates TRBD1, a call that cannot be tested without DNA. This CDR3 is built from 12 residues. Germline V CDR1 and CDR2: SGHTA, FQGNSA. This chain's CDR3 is CATDSGYYGYTF.

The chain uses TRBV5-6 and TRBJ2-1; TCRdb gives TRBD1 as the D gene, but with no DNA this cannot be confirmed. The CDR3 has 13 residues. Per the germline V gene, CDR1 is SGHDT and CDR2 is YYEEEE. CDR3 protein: CASSPSSGYEQFF. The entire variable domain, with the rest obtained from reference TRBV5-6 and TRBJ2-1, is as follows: DAGVTQSPTHLIKTRGQQVTLRCSPKSGHDTVSWYQQALGQGPQFIFQYYEEEERQRGNFPDRFSGHQFPNYSSELNVNALLLGDSALYLCASSPSSGYEQFFGPGTRLTVL.

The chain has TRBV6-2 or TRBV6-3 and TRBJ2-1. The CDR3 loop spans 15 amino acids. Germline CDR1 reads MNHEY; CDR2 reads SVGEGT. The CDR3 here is CASSYRAVVYNEQFF.

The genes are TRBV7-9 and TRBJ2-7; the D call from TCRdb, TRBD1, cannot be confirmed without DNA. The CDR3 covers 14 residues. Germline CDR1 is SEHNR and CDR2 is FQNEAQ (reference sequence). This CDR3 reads CASTKDRAVYEQYF.

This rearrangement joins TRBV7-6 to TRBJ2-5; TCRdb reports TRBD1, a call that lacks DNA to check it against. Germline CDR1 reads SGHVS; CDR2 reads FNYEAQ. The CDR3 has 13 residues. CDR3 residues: CASSFGQQETQYF.

CDR3 region: CASRYSTGTGAYEQYF. This chain links TRBV4-3 with TRBJ2-7; TCRdb picks TRBD1, but there is no DNA to check that call. The CDR3 totals 16 residues. CDR1 LGHNA and CDR2 YSLEER come from the germline V gene.

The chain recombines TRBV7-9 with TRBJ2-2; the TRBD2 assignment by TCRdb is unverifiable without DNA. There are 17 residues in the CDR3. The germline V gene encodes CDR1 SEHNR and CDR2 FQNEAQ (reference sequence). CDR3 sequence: CASSWTSGGPNTGELFF.

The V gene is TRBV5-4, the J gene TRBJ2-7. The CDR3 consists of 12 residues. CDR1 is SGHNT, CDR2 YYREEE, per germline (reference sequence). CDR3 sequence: CASSSGFNEQYF.

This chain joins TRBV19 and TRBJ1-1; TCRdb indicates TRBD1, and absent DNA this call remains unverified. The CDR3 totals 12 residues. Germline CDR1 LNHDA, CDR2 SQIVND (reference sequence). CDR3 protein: CASSFGQGEAFF.

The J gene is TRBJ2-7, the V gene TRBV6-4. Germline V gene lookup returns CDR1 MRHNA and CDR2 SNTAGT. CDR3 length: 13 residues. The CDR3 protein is CASSNRSTYEQYF.

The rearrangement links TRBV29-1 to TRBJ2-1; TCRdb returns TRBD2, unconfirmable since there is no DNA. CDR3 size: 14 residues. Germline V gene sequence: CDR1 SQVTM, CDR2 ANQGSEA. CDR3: CSALGASGYNEQFF.

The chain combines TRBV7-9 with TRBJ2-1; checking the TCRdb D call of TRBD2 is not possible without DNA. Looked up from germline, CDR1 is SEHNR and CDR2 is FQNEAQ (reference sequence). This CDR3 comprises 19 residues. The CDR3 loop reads CASSSTGYTSGRPYNEQFF.

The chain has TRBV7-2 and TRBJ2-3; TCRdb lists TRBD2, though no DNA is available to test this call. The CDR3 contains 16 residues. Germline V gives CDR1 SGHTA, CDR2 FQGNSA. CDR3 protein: CATVLGFGGSTDTQYF.